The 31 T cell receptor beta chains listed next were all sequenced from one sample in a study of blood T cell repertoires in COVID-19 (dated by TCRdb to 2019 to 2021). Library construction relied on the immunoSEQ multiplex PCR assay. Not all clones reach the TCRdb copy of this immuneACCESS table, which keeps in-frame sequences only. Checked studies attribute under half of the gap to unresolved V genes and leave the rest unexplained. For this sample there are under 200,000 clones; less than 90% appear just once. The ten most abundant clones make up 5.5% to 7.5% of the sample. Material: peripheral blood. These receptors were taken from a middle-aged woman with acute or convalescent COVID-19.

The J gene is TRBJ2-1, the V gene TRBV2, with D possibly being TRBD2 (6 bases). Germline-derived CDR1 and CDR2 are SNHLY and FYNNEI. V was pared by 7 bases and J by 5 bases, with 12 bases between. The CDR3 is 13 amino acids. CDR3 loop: CASKAGHNNEQFF. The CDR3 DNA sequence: TGTGCCAGCAAAGCGGGCCACAACAATGAGCAGTTCTTC. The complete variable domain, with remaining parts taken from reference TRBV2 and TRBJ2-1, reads EPEVTQTPSHQVTQMGQEVILRCVPISNHLYFYWYRQILGQKVEFLVSFYNNEISEKSEIFDDQFSVERPDGSNFTLKIRSTKLEDSAMYFCASKAGHNNEQFFGPGTRLTVL.

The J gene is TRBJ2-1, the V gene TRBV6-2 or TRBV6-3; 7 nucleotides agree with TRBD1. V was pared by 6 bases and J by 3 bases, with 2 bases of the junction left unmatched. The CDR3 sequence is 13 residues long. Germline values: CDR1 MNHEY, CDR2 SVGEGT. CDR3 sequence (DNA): TGTGCCAGCAGCTGGGACAGCTACAATGAGCAGTTCTTC. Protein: CASSWDSYNEQFF.

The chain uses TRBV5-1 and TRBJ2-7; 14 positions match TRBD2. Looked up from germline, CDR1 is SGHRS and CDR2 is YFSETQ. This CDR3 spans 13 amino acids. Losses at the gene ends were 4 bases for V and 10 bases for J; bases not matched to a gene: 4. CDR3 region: CASSPGTSGRQYF. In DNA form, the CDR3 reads TGCGCCAGCAGCCCCGGGACTAGCGGGAGACAGTACTTC.

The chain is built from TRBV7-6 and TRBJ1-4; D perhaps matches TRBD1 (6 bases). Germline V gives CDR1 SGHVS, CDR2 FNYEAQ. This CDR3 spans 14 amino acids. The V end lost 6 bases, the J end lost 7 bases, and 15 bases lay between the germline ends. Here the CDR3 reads CASSGGGLAEKLFF. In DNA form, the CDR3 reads TGTGCCAGCAGTGGGGGGGGGCTGGCTGAAAAACTGTTTTTT.

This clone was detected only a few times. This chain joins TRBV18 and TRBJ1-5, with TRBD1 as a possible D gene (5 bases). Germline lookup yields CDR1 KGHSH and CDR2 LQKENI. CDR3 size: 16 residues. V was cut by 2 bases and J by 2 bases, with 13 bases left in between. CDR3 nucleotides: TGTGCCAGCTCACCATCAAGCGCGGGGGGCAATCAGCCCCAGCATTTT. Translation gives CASSPSSAGGNQPQHF.

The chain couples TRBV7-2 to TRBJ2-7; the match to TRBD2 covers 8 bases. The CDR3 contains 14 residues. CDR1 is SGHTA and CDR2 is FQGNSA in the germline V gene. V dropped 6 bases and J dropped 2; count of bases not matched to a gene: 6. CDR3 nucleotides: TGTGCCAGCAGTCGCGGGGGGAAAGCCTACGAGCAGTACTTC. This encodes CASSRGGKAYEQYF.

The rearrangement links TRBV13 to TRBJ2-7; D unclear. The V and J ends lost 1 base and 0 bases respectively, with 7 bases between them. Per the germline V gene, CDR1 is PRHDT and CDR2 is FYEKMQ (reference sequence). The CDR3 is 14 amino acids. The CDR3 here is CASSLVRSSYEQYF. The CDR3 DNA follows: TGTGCCAGCAGCTTAGTTCGGAGCTCCTACGAGCAGTACTTC.

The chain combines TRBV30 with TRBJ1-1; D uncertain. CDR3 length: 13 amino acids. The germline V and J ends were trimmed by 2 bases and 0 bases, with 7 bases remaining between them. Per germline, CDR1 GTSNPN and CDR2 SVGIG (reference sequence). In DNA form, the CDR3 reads TGTGCCTGGAGTCCTCACATGAACACTGAAGCTTTCTTT. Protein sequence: CAWSPHMNTEAFF.

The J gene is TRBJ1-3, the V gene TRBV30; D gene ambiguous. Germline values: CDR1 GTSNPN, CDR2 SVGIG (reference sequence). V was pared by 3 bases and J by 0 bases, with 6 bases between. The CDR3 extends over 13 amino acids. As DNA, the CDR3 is TGTGCCTGGAGCGGGGACTCTGGAAACACCATATATTTT. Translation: CAWSGDSGNTIYF.

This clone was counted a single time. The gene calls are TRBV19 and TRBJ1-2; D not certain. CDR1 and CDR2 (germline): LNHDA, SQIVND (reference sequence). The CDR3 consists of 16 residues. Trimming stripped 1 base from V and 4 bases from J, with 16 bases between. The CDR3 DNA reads TGTGCCAGTAGTATAGCCCTGCGGGGATCGATCTATGGCTACACCTTC. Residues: CASSIALRGSIYGYTF.

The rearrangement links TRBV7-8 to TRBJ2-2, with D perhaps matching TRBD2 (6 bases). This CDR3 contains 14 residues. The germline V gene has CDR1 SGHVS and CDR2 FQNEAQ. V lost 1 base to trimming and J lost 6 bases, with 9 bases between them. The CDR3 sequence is CASSLVGGSGELFF. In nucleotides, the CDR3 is TGTGCCAGCAGCTTAGTGGGGGGATCCGGGGAGCTGTTTTTT. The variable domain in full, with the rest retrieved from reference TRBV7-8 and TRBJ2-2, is GAGVSQSPRYKVAKRGQDVALRCDPISGHVSLFWYQQALGQGPEFLTYFQNEAQLDKSGLPSDRFFAERPEGSVSTLKIQRTQQEDSAVYLCASSLVGGSGELFFGEGSRLTVL.

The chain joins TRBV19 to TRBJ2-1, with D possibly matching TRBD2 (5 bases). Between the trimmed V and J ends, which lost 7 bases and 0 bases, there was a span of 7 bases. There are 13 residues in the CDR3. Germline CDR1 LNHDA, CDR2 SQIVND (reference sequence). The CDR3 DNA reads TGTGCCAGTATGGGGAGCTCCTACAATGAGCAGTTCTTC. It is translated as CASMGSSYNEQFF.

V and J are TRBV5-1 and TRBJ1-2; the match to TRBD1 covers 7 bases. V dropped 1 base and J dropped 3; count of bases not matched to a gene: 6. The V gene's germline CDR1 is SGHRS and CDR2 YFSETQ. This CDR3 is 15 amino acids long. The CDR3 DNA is TGCGCCAGCAGCTTGCTTAACAGGGGTGACTATGGCTACACCTTC. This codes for CASSLLNRGDYGYTF.

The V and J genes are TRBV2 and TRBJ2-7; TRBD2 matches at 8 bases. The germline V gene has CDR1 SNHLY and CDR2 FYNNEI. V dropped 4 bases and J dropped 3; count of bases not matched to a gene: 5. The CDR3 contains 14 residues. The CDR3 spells CASSGLTSGYEQYF. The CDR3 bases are TGTGCCAGCAGTGGTCTAACTAGCGGCTACGAGCAGTACTTC.

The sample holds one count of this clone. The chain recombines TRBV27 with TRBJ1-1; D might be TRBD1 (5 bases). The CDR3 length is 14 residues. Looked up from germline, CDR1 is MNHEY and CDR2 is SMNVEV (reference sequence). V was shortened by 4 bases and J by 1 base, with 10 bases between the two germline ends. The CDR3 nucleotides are TGTGCCAGCAGTTGGGGCACAAAGAACACTGAAGCTTTCTTT. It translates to CASSWGTKNTEAFF.

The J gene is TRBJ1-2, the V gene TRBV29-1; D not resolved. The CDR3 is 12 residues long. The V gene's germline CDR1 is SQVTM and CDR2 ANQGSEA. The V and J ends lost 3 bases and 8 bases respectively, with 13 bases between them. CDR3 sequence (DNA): TGCAGCGTTGAGGTCGGACTTGGCGGCTACACCTTC. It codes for CSVEVGLGGYTF.

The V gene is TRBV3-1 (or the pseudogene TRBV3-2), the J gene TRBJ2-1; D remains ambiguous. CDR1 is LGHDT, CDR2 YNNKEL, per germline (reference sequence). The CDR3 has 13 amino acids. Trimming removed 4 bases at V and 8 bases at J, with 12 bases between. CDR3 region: CASSPLVSDEQFF. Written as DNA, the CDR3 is TGTGCCAGCAGCCCCCTCGTAAGCGATGAGCAGTTCTTC.

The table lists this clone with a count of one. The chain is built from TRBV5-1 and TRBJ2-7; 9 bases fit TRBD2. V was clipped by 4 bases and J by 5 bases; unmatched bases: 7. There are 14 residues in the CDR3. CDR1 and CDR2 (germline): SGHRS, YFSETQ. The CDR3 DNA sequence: TGCGCCAGCAGCCCGTTGGCGGGGGGGCACGAGCAGTACTTC. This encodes CASSPLAGGHEQYF.

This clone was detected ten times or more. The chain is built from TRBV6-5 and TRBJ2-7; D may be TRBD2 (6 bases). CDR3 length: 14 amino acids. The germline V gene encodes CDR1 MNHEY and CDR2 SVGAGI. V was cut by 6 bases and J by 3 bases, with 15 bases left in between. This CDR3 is CASSHSTEGYEQYF. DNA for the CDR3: TGTGCCAGCAGCCATTCTACGGAGGGCTACGAGCAGTACTTC.

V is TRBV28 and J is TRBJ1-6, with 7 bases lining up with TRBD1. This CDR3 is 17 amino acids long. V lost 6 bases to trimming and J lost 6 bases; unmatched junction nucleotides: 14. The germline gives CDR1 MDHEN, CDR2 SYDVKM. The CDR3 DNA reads TGTGCCAGCAGGTACCTTTGGGGGACAGCATTTAATTCACCCCTCCACTTT. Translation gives CASRYLWGTAFNSPLHF.

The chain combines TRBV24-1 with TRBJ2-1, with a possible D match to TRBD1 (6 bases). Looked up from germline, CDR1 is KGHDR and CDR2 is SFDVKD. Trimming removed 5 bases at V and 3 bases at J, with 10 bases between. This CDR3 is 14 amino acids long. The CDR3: CATSVSDSYNEQFF. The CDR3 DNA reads TGTGCCACCAGTGTCTCGGACAGCTACAATGAGCAGTTCTTC.

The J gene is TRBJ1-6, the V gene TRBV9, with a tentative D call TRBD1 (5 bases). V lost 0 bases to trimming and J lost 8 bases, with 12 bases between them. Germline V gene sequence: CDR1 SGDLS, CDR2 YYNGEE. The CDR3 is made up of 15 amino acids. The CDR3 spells CASSVAGGGDSPLHF. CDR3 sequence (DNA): TGTGCCAGCAGCGTAGCTGGGGGAGGGGATTCACCCCTCCACTTT.

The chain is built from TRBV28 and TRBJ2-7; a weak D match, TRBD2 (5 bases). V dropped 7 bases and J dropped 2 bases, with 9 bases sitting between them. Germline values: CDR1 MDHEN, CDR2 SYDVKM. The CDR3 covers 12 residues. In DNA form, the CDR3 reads TGTGCCAGCATTCGGGGTCCCTACGAGCAGTACTTC. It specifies CASIRGPYEQYF.

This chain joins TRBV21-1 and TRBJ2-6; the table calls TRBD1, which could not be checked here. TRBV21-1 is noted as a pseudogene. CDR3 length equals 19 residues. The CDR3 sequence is CASSKDGTENDSGANVLTF. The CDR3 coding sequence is TGTGCCAGCAGCAAAGATGGGACAGAGAATGACTCTGGGGCCAACGTCCTGACTTTC.

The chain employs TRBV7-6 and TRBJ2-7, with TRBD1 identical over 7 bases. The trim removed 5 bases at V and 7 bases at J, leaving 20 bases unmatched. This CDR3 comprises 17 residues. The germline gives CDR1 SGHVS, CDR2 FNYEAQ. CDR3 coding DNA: TGTGCCAGCAGCCCTATAGGCCGAGACAGGGCCCCCAAAGAGCAGTACTTC. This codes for CASSPIGRDRAPKEQYF.

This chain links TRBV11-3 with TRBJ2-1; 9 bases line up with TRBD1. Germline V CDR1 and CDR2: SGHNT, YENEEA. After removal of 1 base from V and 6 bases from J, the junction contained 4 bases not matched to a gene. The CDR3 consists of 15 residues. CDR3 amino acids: CASSLGQGGFNEQFF. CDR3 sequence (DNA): TGTGCCAGCAGCTTAGGACAGGGGGGTTTCAATGAGCAGTTCTTC.

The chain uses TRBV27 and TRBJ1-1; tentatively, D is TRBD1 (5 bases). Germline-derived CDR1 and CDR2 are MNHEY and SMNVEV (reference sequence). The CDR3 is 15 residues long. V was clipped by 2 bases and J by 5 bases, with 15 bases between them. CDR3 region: CASSLMGPPPTEAFF. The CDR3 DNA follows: TGTGCCAGCAGTTTAATGGGGCCTCCCCCTACTGAAGCTTTCTTT.

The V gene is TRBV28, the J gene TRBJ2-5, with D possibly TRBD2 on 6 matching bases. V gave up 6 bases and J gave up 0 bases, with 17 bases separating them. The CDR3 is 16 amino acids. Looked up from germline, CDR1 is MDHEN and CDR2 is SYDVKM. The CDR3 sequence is CASSQGLTKYQETQYF. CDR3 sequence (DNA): TGTGCCAGCAGCCAAGGACTAACCAAGTACCAAGAGACCCAGTACTTC.

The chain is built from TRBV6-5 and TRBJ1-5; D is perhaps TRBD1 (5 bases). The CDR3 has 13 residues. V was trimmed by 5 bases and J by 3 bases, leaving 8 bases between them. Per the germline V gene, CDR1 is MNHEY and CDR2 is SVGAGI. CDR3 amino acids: CASSTGANQPQHF. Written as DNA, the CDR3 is TGTGCCAGCAGTACAGGTGCCAATCAGCCCCAGCATTTT.

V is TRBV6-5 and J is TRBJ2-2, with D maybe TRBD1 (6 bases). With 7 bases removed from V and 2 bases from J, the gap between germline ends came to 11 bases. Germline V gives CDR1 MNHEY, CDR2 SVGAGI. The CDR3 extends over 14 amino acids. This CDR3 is CASKRGTNTGELFF. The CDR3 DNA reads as TGTGCCAGCAAGAGAGGGACAAACACCGGGGAGCTGTTTTTT.

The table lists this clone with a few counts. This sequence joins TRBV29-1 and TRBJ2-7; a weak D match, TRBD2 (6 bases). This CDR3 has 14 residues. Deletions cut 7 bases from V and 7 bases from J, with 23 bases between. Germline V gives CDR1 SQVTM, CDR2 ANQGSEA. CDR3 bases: TGCAGCGCCTCCGGGGGACTCCCCTCTCGGGAGCAGTACTTC. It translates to CSASGGLPSREQYF.